This T cell receptor beta chain was profiled in a study of vaccination effects on CD4 cells after COVID-19. For the study at large: Participants got two doses of BNT162b2 or mRNA-1273 vaccine.

As regards this clone: The antigen is undetermined.

The CDR3 extends over 14 amino acids. V shed 2 bases and J shed 5 bases, with 12 bases lying between them. Germline loops: CDR1 MNHNS, CDR2 SASEGT. Viral peptide pools were used in the ViraFEST assay to expand antigen-specific CD4+ T cells, and sequencing came afterward. With roughly 9 days of culture completed, CD4+ T cells were isolated. It was between March and December 2020 that the person had a SARS-CoV-2 infection confirmed by PCR. Cultures used 2 million to 2.5 million PBMC per well, roughly 11 IU/ml IL-2 and about 10 ug/ml peptides. Data came from immunoSEQ multiplex PCR; TCRdb stores just in-frame clones and leaves some out. The top ten clones hold roughly a sixth of a sample with 20,000 to 30,000 clones, approximately 80% of them seen once. Study-level findings and limits: Substantial clonal contraction characterized both infection- and vaccine-induced clones late after vaccination. Early post-infection timepoints were absent, and convalescent patients were few.

Specimen: CD4+ T cells from PBMCs cultured with HCoV-NL63 spike peptides, collected before COVID-19 vaccination. This chain links TRBV6-1 with TRBJ1-2; D possibly corresponds to TRBD1 (6 bases). The source of this sequence is a human donor who had a prior SARS-CoV-2 infection. The CDR3 sequence is CASSEMGARYGYTF. Written as DNA, the CDR3 is TGTGCCAGCAGTGAAATGGGGGCGCGATATGGCTACACCTTC.